This T cell receptor (beta chain) comes out of a study of blood T cell repertoires in COVID-19. Here immunoSEQ multiplex PCR was the method, and the copy in TCRdb shows in-frame clones only, minus some. The sample carries about 200,000 clones, about 90% recorded once. This clone was recorded a few times. Sequencing was performed on PBMCs or T cells enriched from blood (not recorded which). The receptor was isolated from a woman in her twenties or thirties with acute COVID-19.

CDR3 sequence (DNA): TGTGCCAGCAGCGAGGGGGTTGGTGGCTCGGAGCAGTTCTTC. The encoded protein is CASSEGVGGSEQFF. The genes are TRBV9 and TRBJ2-1, with D possibly being TRBD1 (6 bases). This CDR3 has 14 residues. V gave up 3 bases and J gave up 10 bases, with 17 bases separating them. Per the germline V gene, CDR1 is SGDLS and CDR2 is YYNGEE.